This T cell receptor (beta chain) originates from a study of blood T cell repertoires in COVID-19. Study as a whole: The analysed material was cDNA or gDNA that came from T cells, B-cell-depleted T cells, or PBMCs.

Seattle's cohort entered during active infection and was followed longitudinally. Authors' processing steps: Cell counts per sample came from amplifying reference gene primers. The assay was immunoSEQ multiplex PCR, and TCRdb's table has in-frame clones only and misses some. The V and J calls and the clone size are those of that table, but D and trimming were determined from the DNA. The data show roughly 440,000 clones, about nine tenths seen once. Unmatched junction bases numbered 6, after V lost 9 bases and J lost 2 bases. The CDR3 runs 14 residues. Germline V gene data show CDR1 as KGHDR and CDR2 as SFDVKD.

This TCR was recovered from a woman between 50 and 59 years old with COVID-19, enrolled during active disease. Sequencing used peripheral blood. The V gene is TRBV24-1, the J gene TRBJ1-2; TRBD1 aligns across 9 bases. CDR3 protein: CATGPGQGNYGYTF. The CDR3 nucleotides are TGTGCCACCGGGCCGGGACAGGGAAACTATGGCTACACCTTC.